The 20 T cell receptor beta chains in this list originate from one sample, sequenced in a study of T cell responses to AZD1222 COVID-19 vaccine. TCRdb's table, derived via immunoSEQ multiplex PCR, lists solely in-frame clones and lacks some. The sample has roughly 120,000 clones, around 94% seen once; the top ten hold around 1.6%. This specimen was peripheral blood, taken 28 days after the second AZD1222 dose. These receptor sequences come from an adult who received the AZD1222 COVID-19 vaccine.

In its sample, this clone was seen once. This chain links TRBV4-1 with TRBJ2-3, with 9 bases aligning to TRBD2. CDR3 length: 17 amino acids. The V and J ends lost 1 base and 0 bases, in that order; junction bases with no gene match: 5. In germline, CDR1 is MGHRA, CDR2 YSYEKL. The CDR3 loop is CASSQGGGRASTDTQYF. Here the CDR3 DNA reads TGCGCCAGCAGCCAAGGAGGCGGGAGGGCTAGCACAGATACGCAGTATTTT.

This clone was seen a single time. V usage is TRBV5-1 and J usage is TRBJ1-6; TRBD1 agrees at 7 bases. Unmatched junction bases numbered 8, after V lost 2 bases and J lost 9 bases. Germline V gene sequence: CDR1 SGHRS, CDR2 YFSETQ. This CDR3 is built from 15 residues. The CDR3 DNA reads TGCGCCAGCAGCTTCGTGACAGGGTTTGGTTCACCCCTCCACTTT. Its protein product is CASSFVTGFGSPLHF.

The chain links TRBV19 to TRBJ2-2, with 9 bases matching TRBD2. The CDR3 extends over 15 amino acids. With V trimmed by 6 bases and J by 5 bases, 7 bases remained unmatched. Germline CDR1 reads LNHDA; CDR2 reads SQIVND (reference sequence). The CDR3 here is CASRVAGAGTGELFF. The CDR3 DNA sequence: TGTGCCAGTAGGGTAGCGGGAGCAGGGACCGGGGAGCTGTTTTTT.

This clone is a singleton in its sample. The chain is built from TRBV11-2 and TRBJ1-3, with D hard to call. There are 16 residues in the CDR3. V lost 1 base to trimming and J lost 4 bases, with 14 bases between them. Germline lookup yields CDR1 SGHAT and CDR2 FQNNGV. For the CDR3, the DNA is TGTGCCAGCAGCTTAGGTAGACCTAATGAAGGAAACACCATATATTTT. Its translation: CASSLGRPNEGNTIYF. The whole variable domain, remainder taken from reference TRBV11-2 and TRBJ1-3, is EAGVAQSPRYKIIEKRQSVAFWCNPISGHATLYWYQQILGQGPKLLIQFQNNGVVDDSQLPKDRFSAERLKGVDSTLKIQPAKLEDSAVYLCASSLGRPNEGNTIYFGEGSWLTVV.

This clone occurred a few times. The gene calls are TRBV2 and TRBJ1-1; 7 nucleotides align to TRBD1. J gave up 3 bases and V 3 bases, and 4 bases lay outside the gene matches. The CDR3 runs to 14 residues. CDR1 is SNHLY, CDR2 FYNNEI, per germline. The CDR3 loop reads CASSENRGYTEAFF. DNA for the CDR3: TGTGCCAGCAGTGAGAACAGGGGATACACTGAAGCTTTCTTT.

The chain's CDR3 is CASSAHAGTPNTEAFF. The CDR3 nucleotides are TGTGCCAGCAGTGCTCACGCCGGGACACCTAACACTGAAGCTTTCTTT. The rearrangement uses TRBV25-1 and TRBJ1-1, with a tentative D call TRBD1 (6 bases). CDR3 length: 16 residues. V was cut by 4 bases and J by 2 bases, with 17 bases left in between. The V gene's germline CDR1 is MGHDK and CDR2 SYGVNS. Full variable domain (remainder filled in from reference TRBV25-1 and TRBJ1-1): EADIYQTPRYLVIGTGKKITLECSQTMGHDKMYWYQQDPGMELHLIHYSYGVNSTEKGDLSSESTVSRIRTEHFPLTLESARPSHTSQYLCASSAHAGTPNTEAFFGQGTRLTVV.

The V and J genes are TRBV27 and TRBJ1-6; 7 nucleotides align to TRBD1. The trim removed 2 bases at V and 7 bases at J, leaving 17 bases unmatched. The CDR3 loop spans 19 amino acids. Germline assignment: CDR1 MNHEY and CDR2 SMNVEV (reference sequence). CDR3 DNA sequence: TGTGCCAGCAGTTTAGGTGTCGTGGTAGGGGGCGCTTGGAATTCACCCCTCCACTTT. The encoded protein is CASSLGVVVGGAWNSPLHF.

The chain couples TRBV28 to TRBJ1-3; no clear D gene. Between the trimmed V and J ends, which lost 8 bases and 0 bases, there was a span of 5 bases. This CDR3 spans 12 amino acids. Germline V CDR1 and CDR2: MDHEN, SYDVKM. The CDR3 DNA is TGTGCCAGCCTAAACTCTGGAAACACCATATATTTT. Protein: CASLNSGNTIYF.

The chain is built from TRBV28 and TRBJ2-5; D is perhaps TRBD1 (6 bases). The germline V and J ends were trimmed by 1 base and 2 bases, with 11 bases remaining between them. Germline CDR1 reads MDHEN; CDR2 reads SYDVKM. The CDR3 contains 15 residues. Here the CDR3 DNA reads TGTGCCAGCAGTTTATATGGACAGCATCAAGAGACCCAGTACTTC. Its translation is CASSLYGQHQETQYF.

The V call is TRBV5-1, the J call TRBJ1-1; D gene ambiguous. The CDR3 extends over 14 amino acids. CDR1 is SGHRS and CDR2 is YFSETQ in the germline V gene. V lost 0 bases, J lost 0 bases, and 6 bases lay in between. The CDR3 reads CASSLGPLNTEAFF. CDR3 coding DNA: TGCGCCAGCAGCTTGGGCCCTCTGAACACTGAAGCTTTCTTT.

The chain uses TRBV4-2 and TRBJ2-7, with 8 bases lining up with TRBD1. The CDR3 contains 16 residues. The germline CDR1 and CDR2 sequences are LGHNA and YNFKEQ. The V segment lost 1 base and the J segment 5 bases; nucleotides outside the gene matches: 10. The CDR3 coding sequence is TGTGCCAGCAGCCAAGTCTTAGGGCAGGGGGCTGACGAGCAGTACTTC. Protein product: CASSQVLGQGADEQYF.

The V call is TRBV11-3, the J call TRBJ2-1; 10 positions match TRBD2. Germline V gives CDR1 SGHNT, CDR2 YENEEA. CDR3 length: 20 residues. The V and J ends lost 1 base and 7 bases, in that order; junction bases with no gene match: 19. CDR3 sequence reads: CASSLGPARVSKREGNEQFF. The CDR3 bases are TGTGCCAGCAGCTTAGGCCCTGCCCGGGTGTCGAAGCGGGAGGGGAATGAGCAGTTCTTC.

The chain carries TRBV27 and TRBJ1-1; 7 positions match TRBD1. The V gene's germline CDR1 is MNHEY and CDR2 SMNVEV (reference sequence). The CDR3 length is 12 residues. Germline trimming cut 7 bases from V and 3 bases from J; bases unmatched to any gene: 2. In DNA, the CDR3 is TGTGCCAGCAAGGGGGCCTACACTGAAGCTTTCTTT. It encodes CASKGAYTEAFF.

CDR3 in amino acids: CASSVSQGDRPSYGYTF. CDR3 in DNA: TGTGCCAGCAGCGTATCACAGGGGGATCGCCCCTCCTATGGCTACACCTTC. V usage is TRBV9 and J usage is TRBJ1-2; 8 positions agree with TRBD1. The CDR3 totals 17 residues. J was trimmed by 4 bases and V by 1 base; bases with no gene match: 12. CDR1 is SGDLS, CDR2 YYNGEE, per germline. The full variable domain, rest sourced from reference TRBV9 and TRBJ1-2, is DSGVTQTPKHLITATGQRVTLRCSPRSGDLSVYWYQQSLDQGLQFLIQYYNGEERAKGNILERFSAQQFPDLHSELNLSSLELGDSALYFCASSVSQGDRPSYGYTFGSGTRLTVV.

For the CDR3, the DNA is TGTGCCAGCAGTGAGACCACTCGGACCCCTGAAGCTTTCTTT. Translated: CASSETTRTPEAFF. V gene TRBV2 combines with J gene TRBJ1-1; D unresolved. The ends were cut back, 3 bases at V and 6 bases at J, with 14 bases in the middle. The CDR3 extends over 14 amino acids. Germline V gene data show CDR1 as SNHLY and CDR2 as FYNNEI.

V gene TRBV7-9 combines with J gene TRBJ2-7, with 9 bases matching TRBD1. V lost 5 bases to trimming and J lost 5 bases; unmatched junction nucleotides: 7. Germline CDR1 reads SEHNR; CDR2 reads FQNEAQ (reference sequence). The CDR3 sequence is 14 residues long. The CDR3 reads CASSPGQGTHEQYF. Written as DNA, the CDR3 is TGTGCCAGCAGCCCAGGACAGGGGACCCACGAGCAGTACTTC.

The genes are TRBV6-1 and TRBJ2-5; D could derive from TRBD1 or TRBD2 (7 bases each). CDR3 length: 13 amino acids. Looked up from germline, CDR1 is MNHNS and CDR2 is SASEGT. V lost 3 bases, J lost 5 bases, and 10 bases lay in between. The CDR3 region has the DNA TGTGCCAGCAGTGACCAGGGGGGGGAGACCCAGTACTTC. It translates to CASSDQGGETQYF.

This rearrangement joins TRBV6-5 to TRBJ2-7; tentative D call: TRBD1 (6 bases). CDR1 MNHEY and CDR2 SVGAGI come from the germline V gene. The CDR3 is made up of 15 amino acids. The germline V and J ends were trimmed by 0 bases and 5 bases, with 14 bases remaining between them. In nucleotides, the CDR3 is TGTGCCAGCAGTTACTCCACCCCAGGGGTCCACGAGCAGTACTTC. It yields the protein CASSYSTPGVHEQYF.

The CDR3 bases are TGTGCCAGCAGTTTGGGACAGGGGGCCGTTCAGCCCCAGCATTTT. Its protein product is CASSLGQGAVQPQHF. This sequence joins TRBV28 and TRBJ1-5, with 12 bases lining up with TRBD1. The ends lost 3 bases at V and 6 bases at J; junction bases unmatched: 3. The CDR3 sequence is 15 residues long. Germline lookup yields CDR1 MDHEN and CDR2 SYDVKM.

The chain is built from TRBV19 and TRBJ2-3; 8 nucleotides line up with TRBD2. This CDR3 has 14 residues. Looked up from germline, CDR1 is LNHDA and CDR2 is SQIVND (reference sequence). V lost 3 bases, J lost 4 bases, and 3 bases stayed unmatched. The CDR3 region has the DNA TGTGCCAGTAGTATTACCGGGAGGGCAGATACGCAGTATTTT. This encodes CASSITGRADTQYF. The whole variable domain, remainder taken from reference TRBV19 and TRBJ2-3, is DGGITQSPKYLFRKEGQNVTLSCEQNLNHDAMYWYRQDPGQGLRLIYYSQIVNDFQKGDIAEGYSVSREKKESFPLTVTSAQKNPTAFYLCASSITGRADTQYFGPGTRLTVL.